The 5 T cell receptor beta chains presented below share a single source sample, sequenced in a study of T cell responses to AZD1222 COVID-19 vaccine. This table comes from immunoSEQ multiplex PCR, and its TCRdb copy is limited to in-frame clones, with some not included. The table has approximately 120,000 clones, approximately 89% seen once; the top ten hold 10%. The sample consisted of peripheral blood, taken on day 0 of AZD1222 vaccination. Receptors originate from an adult in good health.

This chain links TRBV7-2 with TRBJ2-2; D is ambiguous. Trimming shortened V by 1 base and J by 2 bases, and 8 bases separated the two germline ends. Germline V gene sequence: CDR1 SGHTA, CDR2 FQGNSA. This CDR3 has 15 residues. The CDR3 bases are TGTGCCAGCAGCTTAGGATTTGGAAACACCGGGGAGCTGTTTTTT. Translated, it gives CASSLGFGNTGELFF.

The chain employs TRBV3-1 (or the pseudogene TRBV3-2) and TRBJ2-5, with 8 bases identical to TRBD1. This CDR3 is built from 15 residues. Germline V gives CDR1 LGHDT, CDR2 YNNKEL (reference sequence). The junction had 4 bases not matched to a gene; V was cut back by 3 bases and J by 1 base. CDR3 nucleotide sequence: TGTGCCAGCAGCCAGGCAGGGGGCAGCCAAGAGACCCAGTACTTC. Residues: CASSQAGGSQETQYF.

The chain has TRBV5-6 and TRBJ1-1; 7 bases match TRBD1. There are 12 residues in the CDR3. Germline values: CDR1 SGHDT, CDR2 YYEEEE. Trimming removed 5 bases from V and 4 bases from J; junction bases left unmatched: 2. The DNA for the CDR3 is TGTGCCAGCAGGACAGGGTCCACTGAAGCTTTCTTT. Its protein product is CASRTGSTEAFF.

The chain has TRBV6-5 and TRBJ1-5; D is unclear. V lost 6 bases and J lost 0, with 6 bases in between. The CDR3 covers 13 residues. The germline CDR1 and CDR2 sequences are MNHEY and SVGAGI. CDR3 nucleotides: TGTGCCAGCAGCCCCAATAGCAATCAGCCCCAGCATTTT. Translated: CASSPNSNQPQHF.

J is TRBJ2-3 and V is TRBV29-1; 8 bases map to TRBD1. This CDR3 is built from 15 residues. The ends lost 5 bases at V and 0 bases at J; junction bases unmatched: 7. Germline V CDR1 and CDR2: SQVTM, ANQGSEA. Written as DNA, the CDR3 is TGCAGCGTTACAGGGGGACAGCGGAGCACAGATACGCAGTATTTT. Translated: CSVTGGQRSTDTQYF.